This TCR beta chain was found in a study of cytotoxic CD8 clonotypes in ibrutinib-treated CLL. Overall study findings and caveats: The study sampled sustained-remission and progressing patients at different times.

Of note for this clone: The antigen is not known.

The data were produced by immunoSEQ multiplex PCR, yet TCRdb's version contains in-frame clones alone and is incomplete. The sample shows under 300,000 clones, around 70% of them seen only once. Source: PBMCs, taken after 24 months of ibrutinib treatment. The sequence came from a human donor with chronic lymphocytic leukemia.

The CDR3 region has the DNA TGTGCCAGCAGCTCGGACAGGGACTATGGCTACACCTTC. This translates into CASSSDRDYGYTF. The chain couples TRBV5-6 to TRBJ1-2; 8 bases line up with TRBD1. Germline values: CDR1 SGHDT, CDR2 YYEEEE. The CDR3 has 13 residues. The V gene end was trimmed by 3 bases and the J gene end by 3 bases; junction bases not matched to a gene: 1.